Shown below are 12 T cell receptor beta chains from a single sample sequenced in a study of blood T cell repertoires in COVID-19. Libraries were prepared by immunoSEQ multiplex PCR; TCRdb keeps only in-frame clonotypes and omits some of them. This table holds 90,000 to 100,000 clones, 84% found once. The sequencing input was peripheral blood. The receptors were gathered from a woman aged 55-69 years with acute or convalescent COVID-19.

This chain connects TRBV7-2 to TRBJ1-6; D perhaps matches TRBD1 (5 bases). Trimming removed 2 bases at V and 7 bases at J, with 9 bases between. The CDR3 sequence is 14 residues long. Germline values: CDR1 SGHTA, CDR2 FQGNSA. CDR3 residues: CASSLREGNSPLHF. CDR3 nucleotide sequence: TGTGCCAGCAGCTTACGGGAGGGGAATTCACCCCTCCACTTT.

The chain recombines TRBV29-1 with TRBJ2-1; tentatively, D is TRBD2 (5 bases). CDR1 and CDR2 (germline): SQVTM, ANQGSEA. This CDR3 has 15 residues. Trimming stripped 4 bases from V and 5 bases from J, with 18 bases between. CDR3 sequence (DNA): TGCAGCGTTGGGACCGCGACGTTAGCGCACAATGAGCAGTTCTTC. It encodes CSVGTATLAHNEQFF.

This chain connects TRBV7-2 to TRBJ1-6, with D maybe TRBD1 (6 bases). V was cut by 5 bases and J by 10 bases, with 15 bases left in between. Germline loops: CDR1 SGHTA, CDR2 FQGNSA. This CDR3 has 14 residues. The CDR3 region has the DNA TGTGCCAGCAGCCTAGGGACATTGGGGTCACCCCTCCACTTT. This codes for CASSLGTLGSPLHF.

The gene calls are TRBV6-2 or TRBV6-3 and TRBJ2-5; D may be TRBD1 (5 bases). With 6 bases removed from V and 4 bases from J, the gap between germline ends came to 30 bases. The CDR3 consists of 19 residues. Germline V CDR1 and CDR2: MNHEY, SVGEGT. CDR3 bases: TGTGCCAGCAGCCAAGGACAAGTCCGGTCTTGGTACACAGGAGAGACCCAGTACTTC. This encodes CASSQGQVRSWYTGETQYF.

The rearrangement links TRBV7-2 to TRBJ1-2; D remains unclear. CDR3 length equals 14 residues. V was shortened by 1 base and J by 5 bases, with 11 bases between the two germline ends. Germline CDR1 and CDR2: SGHTA and FQGNSA. CDR3 sequence reads: CASSLGGRKYGYTF. Written as DNA, the CDR3 is TGTGCCAGCAGCTTAGGCGGAAGGAAGTATGGCTACACCTTC.

This sequence joins TRBV7-2 and TRBJ2-5; 7 nucleotides align to TRBD1. The germline V gene encodes CDR1 SGHTA and CDR2 FQGNSA. Losses at the gene ends were 5 bases for V and 5 bases for J; bases not matched to a gene: 8. The CDR3 has 14 amino acids. The CDR3 DNA follows: TGTGCCAGCAGCATTAACACAGGGGACGAGACCCAGTACTTC. As protein: CASSINTGDETQYF. The full variable domain, its missing parts supplied by reference TRBV7-2 and TRBJ2-5, is GAGVSQSPSNKVTEKGKDVELRCDPISGHTALYWYRQSLGQGLEFLIYFQGNSAPDKSGLPSDRFSAERTGGSVSTLTIQRTQQEDSAVYLCASSINTGDETQYFGPGTRLLVL.

This clone turned up a few times. The CDR3 spells CASSWKGGSNQPQHF. CDR3 nucleotide sequence: TGTGCCAGCAGCTGGAAAGGGGGTAGCAATCAGCCCCAGCATTTT. This chain connects TRBV7-2 to TRBJ1-5, with D possibly being TRBD1 (6 bases). Between the trimmed V and J ends, which lost 4 bases and 0 bases, there was a span of 10 bases. Germline loops: CDR1 SGHTA, CDR2 FQGNSA. The length of the CDR3 is 15 residues.

V is TRBV19 and J is TRBJ1-5; the match to TRBD1 covers 12 bases. V dropped 4 bases and J dropped 7; count of bases not matched to a gene: 8. In germline, CDR1 is LNHDA, CDR2 SQIVND (reference sequence). This CDR3 has 16 residues. CDR3 nucleotide sequence: TGTGCCAGTAGTACATTAGGGACAGGGGGCGGGCAGCCCCAGCATTTT. It yields the protein CASSTLGTGGGQPQHF. The variable domain in full, completed from reference TRBV19 and TRBJ1-5, reads DGGITQSPKYLFRKEGQNVTLSCEQNLNHDAMYWYRQDPGQGLRLIYYSQIVNDFQKGDIAEGYSVSREKKESFPLTVTSAQKNPTAFYLCASSTLGTGGGQPQHFGDGTRLSIL.

The chain links TRBV28 to TRBJ1-1, with 9 bases identical to TRBD1. After removal of 4 bases from V and 4 bases from J, the junction contained 7 bases not matched to a gene. CDR3 length: 15 amino acids. The V gene's germline CDR1 is MDHEN and CDR2 SYDVKM. The CDR3 nucleotides read TGTGCCAGCAGTTCCACGGACAGGGGTGTCACTGAAGCTTTCTTT. This translates into CASSSTDRGVTEAFF.

V usage is TRBV30 and J usage is TRBJ1-5, with D perhaps matching TRBD1 (6 bases). With 8 bases removed from V and 1 base from J, the gap between germline ends came to 21 bases. Germline lookup yields CDR1 GTSNPN and CDR2 SVGIG (reference sequence). The CDR3 is 16 amino acids. The chain's CDR3 is CALDTGLVGSNQPQHF. For the CDR3, the DNA is TGTGCCCTAGATACAGGGCTAGTCGGAAGCAATCAGCCCCAGCATTTT.

This chain joins TRBV11-3 and TRBJ2-1, with a tentative D call TRBD1 (5 bases). Trimming removed 6 bases at V and 7 bases at J, with 10 bases between. The germline V gene has CDR1 SGHNT and CDR2 YENEEA. The CDR3 spans 12 residues. Written as DNA, the CDR3 is TGTGCCAGCAGTTCTCAGGGTAATGAGCAGTTCTTC. Translated: CASSSQGNEQFF.

The V call is TRBV7-8, the J call TRBJ2-1, with D possibly being TRBD2 (6 bases). This CDR3 comprises 19 residues. The V end lost 0 bases, the J end lost 0 bases, and 18 bases lay between the germline ends. CDR1 is SGHVS, CDR2 FQNEAQ, per germline. CDR3 sequence: CASSLARVGGARSYNEQFF. The CDR3 coding sequence is TGTGCCAGCAGCTTAGCGCGAGTCGGGGGAGCCCGCTCCTACAATGAGCAGTTCTTC.